Listed here is a single T cell receptor (beta chain). The germline gene is not matched at one end of the junction; a read error may be the cause. These data originate in a study of tumor-infiltrating lymphocytes in primary liver carcinoma. The researchers produced TCR beta cDNA from 500 ng total RNA with a constant-region primer. What produced the TCR beta libraries was three nested multiplex PCR rounds using slightly modified ARM-PCR. TRBV1-TRBV30 forward primers paired with a C-beta reverse primer drove the first two PCR rounds, about 10 cycles each. MiXCR was run by TCRdb on the multiplex PCR reads, yielding one entry per CDR3 protein. The sample includes roughly 190,000 distinct CDR3 sequences, around four fifths seen only once; the top ten take 15% to 20%. CDR3 length: 15 residues. The V gene's germline CDR1 is MNHNS and CDR2 SASEGT. Both RNA and DNA were isolated together from around 20-30 mg of bulk tissue that had not been sorted.

This TCR was recovered from a man aged 35 to 55 with primary liver carcinoma and hepatitis B virus infection. J is TRBJ2-1 and V is TRBV6-1, with 9 nucleotides matching TRBD1. Sequencing input: tumor tissue from primary liver carcinoma. CDR3 in amino acids: CASIETGGMYNEQLF. The CDR3 coding sequence is TGTGCCAGCATTGAGACAGGGGGTATGTACAATGAGCAGTTATTC.